Given below is one T cell receptor beta chain in context. The record originates from a study of blood T cell repertoires in COVID-19. Study overall: PBMCs, B-cell-depleted T cells, or T cells provided the cDNA or gDNA that made up the material.

In the authors' methods: Amplification of reference gene primers was used by the study to estimate nucleated cell counts. Only in-frame clones appear in the TCRdb table, and some are missing; sequencing was by immunoSEQ multiplex PCR. V, J and clone size reflect that table, while D and trimming were determined from the DNA. Of a few hundred thousand clones in the sample, about 86% were seen once. The clonotype comes from an elderly man with acute or convalescent COVID-19. Sequenced sample: peripheral blood.

The CDR3 loop is CSVSPGQGLNEQFF. In DNA form, the CDR3 reads TGCAGCGTTTCGCCGGGACAGGGGTTGAATGAGCAGTTCTTC. The chain uses TRBV29-1 and TRBJ2-1; 10 bases are shared with TRBD1. Germline V lookup: CDR1 SQVTM, CDR2 ANQGSEA. V lost 5 bases, J lost 7 bases, and 8 bases stayed unmatched. This CDR3 has 14 amino acids.